This T cell receptor (beta chain) was documented in a study of cytomegalovirus exposure and HLA in healthy donors. J gave up 4 bases and V 0 bases, and 3 bases lay outside the gene matches. The CDR3 totals 15 residues. Germline V gene lookup returns CDR1 MRHNA and CDR2 SNTAGT. The PCR had 60 Vbeta and 13 Jbeta primers. Clones were sequenced by immunoSEQ multiplex PCR, and TCRdb holds only the in-frame ones, with some missing. Of approximately 220,000 clones in the sample, about 74% were seen once. Specimen: PBMCs. The rearrangement uses TRBV6-4 and TRBJ1-1; 9 nucleotides match TRBD1. The receptor was derived from a man aged 40-49 years in good health and CMV-seronegative. The CDR3 here is CASSDSDRGGTEAFF. As DNA, the CDR3 is TGTGCCAGCAGTGACTCGGACAGGGGAGGCACTGAAGCTTTCTTT.